Below, one TCR beta chain is given with its context. V lost 6 bases to trimming and J lost 7 bases; unmatched junction nucleotides: 8. The CDR3 totals 14 residues. Germline V CDR1 and CDR2: SEHNR, FQNEAQ (reference sequence). The data were produced by immunoSEQ multiplex PCR, yet TCRdb's version contains in-frame clones alone and is incomplete. The sample shows about 410,000 clones, 86% of them seen only once. These data are taken from a study of blood T cell repertoires in COVID-19. Sequenced: peripheral blood. The TCR comes from a woman aged 30 to 39 with active or convalescent COVID-19. The chain carries TRBV7-9 and TRBJ2-1; TRBD2 matches 8 bases. CDR3 DNA: TGTGCCAGCAGAACCGCGGGAGGAAGGAATGAGCAGTTCTTC. Its protein product is CASRTAGGRNEQFF.